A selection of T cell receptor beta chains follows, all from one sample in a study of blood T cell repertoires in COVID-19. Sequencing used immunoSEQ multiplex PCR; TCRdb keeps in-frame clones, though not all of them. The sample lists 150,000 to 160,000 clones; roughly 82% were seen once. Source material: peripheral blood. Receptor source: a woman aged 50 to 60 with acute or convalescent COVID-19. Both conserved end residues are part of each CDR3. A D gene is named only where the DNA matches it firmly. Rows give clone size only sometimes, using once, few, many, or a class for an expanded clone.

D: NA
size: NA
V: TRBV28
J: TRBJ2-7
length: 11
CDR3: CASSFRYEQYF
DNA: TGTGCCAGCAGTTTTCGCTACGAGCAGTACTTC

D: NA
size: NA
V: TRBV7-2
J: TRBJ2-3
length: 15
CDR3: CASSLFATPEDTQYF
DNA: TGTGCCAGCAGCTTATTCGCTACCCCTGAAGATACGCAGTATTTT

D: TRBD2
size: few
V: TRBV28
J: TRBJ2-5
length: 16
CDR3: CASRLGTSGVRETQYF
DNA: TGTGCCAGCAGACTCGGGACTAGCGGGGTCAGGGAGACCCAGTACTTC

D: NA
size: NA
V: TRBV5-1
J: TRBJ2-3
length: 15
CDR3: CASSLQDIGTDTQYF
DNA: TGCGCCAGCAGCTTGCAGGATATAGGCACAGATACGCAGTATTTT

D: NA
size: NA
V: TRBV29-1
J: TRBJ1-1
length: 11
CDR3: CSVVRGYGAFF
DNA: TGCAGCGTTGTAAGGGGGTATGGAGCTTTCTTT

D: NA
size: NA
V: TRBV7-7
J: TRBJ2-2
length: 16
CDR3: CASSLGLGSNTGELFF
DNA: TGTGCCAGCAGCTTAGGGCTGGGCTCAAACACCGGGGAGCTGTTTTTT

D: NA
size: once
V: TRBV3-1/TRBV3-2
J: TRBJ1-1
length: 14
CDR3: CASSQDQGNTEAFF
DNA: TGTGCCAGCAGCCAAGATCAGGGAAACACTGAAGCTTTCTTT

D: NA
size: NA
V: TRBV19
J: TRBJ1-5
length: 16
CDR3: CASSIVPTGSNQPQHF
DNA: TGTGCCAGTAGTATTGTTCCGACGGGTAGCAATCAGCCCCAGCATTTT

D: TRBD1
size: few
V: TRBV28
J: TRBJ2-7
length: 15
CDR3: CASRATGTGLYEQYF
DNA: TGTGCCAGCAGGGCGACCGGGACAGGGCTTTACGAGCAGTACTTC

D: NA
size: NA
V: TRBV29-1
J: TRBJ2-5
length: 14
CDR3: CSVQVGVAQETQYF
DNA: TGCAGCGTTCAAGTAGGGGTGGCACAAGAGACCCAGTACTTC

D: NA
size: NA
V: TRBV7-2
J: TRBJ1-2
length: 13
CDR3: CASSLGTPERYTF
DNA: TGTGCCAGCAGCTTAGGAACACCCGAACGCTACACCTTC

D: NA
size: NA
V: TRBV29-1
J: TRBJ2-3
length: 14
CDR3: CSVATGSGTDTQYF
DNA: TGCAGCGTTGCAACAGGGAGCGGCACAGATACGCAGTATTTT

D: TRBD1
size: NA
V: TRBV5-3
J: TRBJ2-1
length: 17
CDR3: CARSVPIGQGSYNEQFF
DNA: TGTGCCAGAAGCGTACCCATAGGACAGGGAAGTTACAATGAGCAGTTCTTC

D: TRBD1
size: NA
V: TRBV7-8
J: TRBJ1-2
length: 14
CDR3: CASSHRDSTYGYTF
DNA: TGTGCCAGCAGCCACCGGGACAGCACTTATGGCTACACCTTC

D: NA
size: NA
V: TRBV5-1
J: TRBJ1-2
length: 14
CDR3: CASSQEEVSYGYTF
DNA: TGCGCCAGCAGCCAGGAGGAAGTCAGCTATGGCTACACCTTC

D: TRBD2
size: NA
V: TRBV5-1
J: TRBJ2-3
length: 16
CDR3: CASSIGGEPLTDTQYF
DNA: TGCGCCAGCAGCATCGGGGGGGAACCTCTCACAGATACGCAGTATTTT

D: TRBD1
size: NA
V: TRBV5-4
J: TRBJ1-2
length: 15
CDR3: CASSLLSGQGYGYTF
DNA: TGTGCCAGCAGCTTGTTATCGGGACAGGGTTATGGCTACACCTTC

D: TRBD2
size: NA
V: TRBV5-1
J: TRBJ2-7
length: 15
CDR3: CASSPRGGDAYEQYF
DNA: TGCGCCAGCAGCCCGCGGGGGGGGGACGCCTACGAGCAGTACTTC

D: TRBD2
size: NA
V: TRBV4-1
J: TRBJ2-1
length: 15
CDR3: CASSQDRGAYNEQFF
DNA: TGCGCCAGCAGCCAAGATCGGGGGGCCTACAATGAGCAGTTCTTC

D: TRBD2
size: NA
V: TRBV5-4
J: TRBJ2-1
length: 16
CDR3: CASRQDSGNTYNEQFF
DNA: TGTGCCAGCAGACAAGATAGCGGGAATACCTACAATGAGCAGTTCTTC

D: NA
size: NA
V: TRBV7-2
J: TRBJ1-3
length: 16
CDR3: CASSSNPPGAGNTIYF
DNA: TGTGCCAGCAGCTCTAACCCCCCCGGGGCTGGAAACACCATATATTTT

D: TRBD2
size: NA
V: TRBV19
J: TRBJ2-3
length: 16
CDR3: CASSPGTSVSTDTQYF
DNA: TGTGCCAGTAGTCCAGGGACTAGCGTCAGCACAGATACGCAGTATTTT

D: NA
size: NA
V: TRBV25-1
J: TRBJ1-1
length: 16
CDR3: CASSDPRGSMNTEAFF
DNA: TGTGCCAGCAGTGATCCTCGGGGATCGATGAACACTGAAGCTTTCTTT

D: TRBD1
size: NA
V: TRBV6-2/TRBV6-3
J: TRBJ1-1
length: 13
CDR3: CASSLTGGFEAFF
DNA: TGTGCCAGCAGTTTGACAGGGGGCTTTGAAGCTTTCTTT

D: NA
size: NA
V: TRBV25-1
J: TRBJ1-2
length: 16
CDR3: CASRGGGGEANYGYTF
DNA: TGTGCCAGCAGGGGAGGTGGAGGGGAAGCTAACTATGGCTACACCTTC

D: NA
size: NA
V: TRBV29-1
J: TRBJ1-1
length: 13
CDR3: CSVERGYGTEAFF
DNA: TGCAGCGTTGAACGGGGGTACGGCACTGAAGCTTTCTTT

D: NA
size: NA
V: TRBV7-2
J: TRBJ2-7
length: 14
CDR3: CASSETYTGFEQYF
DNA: TGTGCCAGCAGCGAAACTTATACAGGGTTCGAGCAGTACTTC

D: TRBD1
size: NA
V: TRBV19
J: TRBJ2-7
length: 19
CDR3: CASSIEGQGILLAFYEQYF
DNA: TGTGCCAGTAGTATCGAGGGACAGGGGATCCTCCTAGCATTCTACGAGCAGTACTTC

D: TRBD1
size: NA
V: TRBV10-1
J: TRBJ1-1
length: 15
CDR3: CASSGRTGMNTEAFF
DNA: TGCGCCAGCAGTGGGCGGACAGGAATGAACACTGAAGCTTTCTTT

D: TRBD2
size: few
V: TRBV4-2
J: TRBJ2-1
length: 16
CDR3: CASSGTRGGIEGEQFF
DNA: TGTGCCAGCAGCGGTACTCGCGGGGGGATCGAAGGAGAGCAGTTCTTC

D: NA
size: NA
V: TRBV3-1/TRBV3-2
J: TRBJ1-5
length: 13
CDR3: CASSHQAREPQHF
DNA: TGTGCCAGCAGCCACCAAGCCAGGGAGCCCCAGCATTTT